What follows describes a single TCR beta chain. This sample was included in a study of blood T cell repertoires in COVID-19. Study context: Samples taken during acute and convalescent COVID-19 were collected in the United States, Italy and Spain.

This CDR3 is 15 amino acids long. V lost 6 bases and J lost 0; bases outside the gene matches: 7. From germline, CDR1 is SQVTM and CDR2 ANQGSEA. Authors' analysis steps: Amplification of reference gene primers provided the estimated nucleated cell counts. Measured with immunoSEQ multiplex PCR; TCRdb has only the in-frame clones, and not every one. V, J and clone size are those of that table, while D and trimming were read from the DNA. The sample has approximately 350,000 clones; around 89% are singletons. The participants were between about 18 and 95 years old and came from 24 US areas. Categorization into cohorts depended on clinical history that participants reported.

The V and J genes are TRBV29-1 and TRBJ1-5; TRBD1 matches at 8 bases. The sequencing sample was made of PBMCs or T cells enriched from blood (not recorded which). This sequence was found in a man younger than 35 who had recovered from COVID-19. The CDR3 region is CSVVLTGDSNQPQHF. The DNA for the CDR3 is TGCAGCGTGGTCTTGACAGGGGATAGCAATCAGCCCCAGCATTTT.